The subject of this entry is one T cell receptor beta chain. It lacks a known antigen. Per-nucleotide qualities are absent, and no much larger clonotype sits a single base away. The entry originates in a study of blood T cell repertoires in COVID-19 (TCRdb year 2020). Describing the broader study: Samples covering the acute and convalescent phases of COVID-19 were provided by collaborators in the United States, Italy and Spain. The material from the prospective study consisted of cDNA or gDNA derived from T cells, B-cell-depleted T cells, or PBMCs. The dataset comprised deeply sampled blood TCRbeta repertoires from subjects exposed to, actively infected with, or recovered from COVID-19. The repertoires were released in a freely available public database meant as a resource for research on the immune response to SARS-CoV-2. The sample metadata nearly always contained a de-identified subject ID, COVID-19 status, age in years and sex. The samples were drawn from the first 160 participants of the ongoing ImmuneRACE study and from 1,200 or so subjects provided by 6 global collaborators. Where HLA class I and class II types were available, the types were taken from metadata supplied by the sample provider, not from assay-based typing.

Relative to germline, V is missing 1 base and J is missing 6 bases, with 3 bases of the junction outside any gene match. Taken from the germline V gene (reference sequence), the CDR1 and CDR2 loops are LGHDT and YNNKEL. The CDR3, cysteine through phenylalanine, is 14 amino acids long. CDR3 DNA is the only sequence kept; it has 42 bases, read in frame from the first base. The immunoSEQ Assay, a bias-controlled multiplex PCR, was used to amplify TCRbeta CDR3 regions from genomic DNA. The paper's data handling went like this. Nucleated cell counts per sample were estimated from amplification of reference gene primers within the assay. To quantify the absolute abundance of each unique TCRbeta CDR3 rearrangement, sequence reads were collapsed and filtered. For each sample, productive Simpson clonality was calculated as the square root of Simpson's diversity index over productive rearrangements. TCRdb took this table from immuneACCESS and kept in-frame rearrangements with V and J called. Such tables lack part of the clones; where checked against another copy, unresolved V genes explain under half of the gap, and the rest is unexplained. V, J and clone size reflect that table, while D and trimming were determined from the DNA. This sample gives 100,000 to 150,000 clones in total; around 80% of them show up just once. The top ten clonotypes cover about 2.2% of the sample.

General conclusions and limits of the study: The quantity of clinical and demographic metadata differed by source and by participant and was supplied without curation.

In the prospective study, participants were roughly 18 to 89 years old, resided in about two dozen geographic areas of the United States, and were enrolled through a virtual design. To assign participants to cohorts, the prospective study relied on clinical history that participants themselves reported in a screening survey and a study questionnaire. Mobile phlebotomists in the prospective study collected whole blood, serum and a nasopharyngeal or oropharyngeal swab from every participant. Prospective study participants could optionally give additional blood draws and questionnaires over a 2-month period. Before DNA extraction, blood samples from the prospective study were shipped at room temperature or frozen.

The chain uses TRBV3-1 (or the pseudogene TRBV3-2) and TRBJ1-2; 9 junctional bases match TRBD1. This TCR was sampled from a man aged 40-49 years with acute COVID-19. Sequencing input: PBMCs or T cells enriched from blood (not recorded which). Read as DNA, the sequence is TGTGCCAGCAGCCAAGTAACAGGGGGCGATGGCTACACCTTC. Its protein product is CASSQVTGGDGYTF.